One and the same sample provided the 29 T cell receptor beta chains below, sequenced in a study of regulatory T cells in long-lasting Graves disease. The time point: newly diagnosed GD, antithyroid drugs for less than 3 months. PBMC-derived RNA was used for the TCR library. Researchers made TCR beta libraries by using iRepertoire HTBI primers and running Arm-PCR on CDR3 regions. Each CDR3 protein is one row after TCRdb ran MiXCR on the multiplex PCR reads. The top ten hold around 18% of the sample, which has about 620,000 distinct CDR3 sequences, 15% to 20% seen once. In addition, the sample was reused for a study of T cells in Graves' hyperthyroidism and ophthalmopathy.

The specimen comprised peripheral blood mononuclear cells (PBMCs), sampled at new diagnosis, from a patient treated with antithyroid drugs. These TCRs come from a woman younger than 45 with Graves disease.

CDR3 sequence reads: CSARTSAGPGSPLHF. CDR3 in DNA: TGCAGTGCTAGAACTTCGGCAGGGCCGGGGTCACCCCTCCACTTT. The chain links TRBV20-1 to TRBJ1-6, with TRBD1 as a possible D gene (5 bases). Germline V gene sequence: CDR1 DFQATT, CDR2 SNEGSKA (reference sequence). The CDR3 totals 15 residues. The V and J ends lost 2 bases and 10 bases respectively, with 18 bases between them.

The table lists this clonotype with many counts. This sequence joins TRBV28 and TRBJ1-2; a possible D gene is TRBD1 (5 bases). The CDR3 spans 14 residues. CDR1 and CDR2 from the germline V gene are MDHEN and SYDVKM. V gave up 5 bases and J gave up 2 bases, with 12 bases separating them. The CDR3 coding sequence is TGTGCCAGCAGTCCTCCGACAGCCAACTATGGCTACACCTTC. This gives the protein CASSPPTANYGYTF.

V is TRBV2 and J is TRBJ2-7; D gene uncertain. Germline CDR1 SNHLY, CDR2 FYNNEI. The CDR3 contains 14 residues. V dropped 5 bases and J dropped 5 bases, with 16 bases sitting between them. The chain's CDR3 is CASSPESSIDEQYF. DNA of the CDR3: TGTGCCAGCAGTCCGGAGAGTAGTATTGACGAGCAGTACTTC.

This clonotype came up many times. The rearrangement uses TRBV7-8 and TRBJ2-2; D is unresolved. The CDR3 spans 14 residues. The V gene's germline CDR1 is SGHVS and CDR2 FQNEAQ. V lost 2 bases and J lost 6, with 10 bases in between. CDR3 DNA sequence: TGTGCCAGCAGCTTATTACTCGGTTCCGGGGAGCTGTTTTTT. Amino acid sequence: CASSLLLGSGELFF.

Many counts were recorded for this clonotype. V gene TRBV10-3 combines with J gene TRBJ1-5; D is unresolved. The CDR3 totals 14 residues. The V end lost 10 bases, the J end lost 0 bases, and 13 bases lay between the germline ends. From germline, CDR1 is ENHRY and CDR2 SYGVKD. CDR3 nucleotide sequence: TGTGCCACCCGTGCGCAATATAGCAATCAGCCCCAGCATTTT. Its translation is CATRAQYSNQPQHF.

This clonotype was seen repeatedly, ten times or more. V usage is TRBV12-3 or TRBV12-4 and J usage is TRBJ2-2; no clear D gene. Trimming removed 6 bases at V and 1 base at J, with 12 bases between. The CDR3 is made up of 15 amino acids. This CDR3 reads CASSPTGGNTGELFF. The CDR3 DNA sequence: TGTGCCAGCAGCCCGACGGGCGGGAACACCGGGGAGCTGTTTTTT.

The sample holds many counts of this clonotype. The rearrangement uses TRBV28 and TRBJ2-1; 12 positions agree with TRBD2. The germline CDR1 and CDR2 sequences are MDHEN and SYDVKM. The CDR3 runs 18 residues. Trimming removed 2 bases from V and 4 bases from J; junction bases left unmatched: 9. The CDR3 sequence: CASSLASGRAITYNEQFF. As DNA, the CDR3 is TGTGCCAGCAGTTTAGCTAGCGGGAGGGCCATTACTTACAATGAGCAGTTCTTC.

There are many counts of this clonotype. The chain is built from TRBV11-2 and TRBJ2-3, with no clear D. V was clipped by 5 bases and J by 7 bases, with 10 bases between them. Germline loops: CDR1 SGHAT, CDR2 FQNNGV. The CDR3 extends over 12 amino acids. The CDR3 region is CASSQPPNTQYF. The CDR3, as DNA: TGTGCCAGCAGCCAACCCCCCAATACGCAGTATTTT.

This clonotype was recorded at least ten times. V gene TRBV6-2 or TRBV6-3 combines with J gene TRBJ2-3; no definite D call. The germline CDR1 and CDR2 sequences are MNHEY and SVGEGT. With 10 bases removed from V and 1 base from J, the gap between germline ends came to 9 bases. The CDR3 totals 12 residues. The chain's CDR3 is CANADGTDTQYF. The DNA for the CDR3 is TGTGCCAATGCGGACGGCACAGATACGCAGTATTTT.

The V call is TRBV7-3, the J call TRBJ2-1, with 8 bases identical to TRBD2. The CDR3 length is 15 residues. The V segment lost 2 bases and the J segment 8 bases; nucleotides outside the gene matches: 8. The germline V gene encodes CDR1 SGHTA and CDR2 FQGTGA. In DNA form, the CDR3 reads TGTGCCAGCAGCTTAGGGGGGGGACTAGATCATGAGCAGTTCTTC. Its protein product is CASSLGGGLDHEQFF.

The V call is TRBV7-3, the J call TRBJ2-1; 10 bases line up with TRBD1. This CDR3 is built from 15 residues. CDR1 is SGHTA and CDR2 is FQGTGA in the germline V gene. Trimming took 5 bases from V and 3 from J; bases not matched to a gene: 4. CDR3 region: CASSLGTGDYNEQFF. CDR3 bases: TGTGCCAGCAGCCTAGGGACAGGGGACTACAATGAGCAGTTCTTC.

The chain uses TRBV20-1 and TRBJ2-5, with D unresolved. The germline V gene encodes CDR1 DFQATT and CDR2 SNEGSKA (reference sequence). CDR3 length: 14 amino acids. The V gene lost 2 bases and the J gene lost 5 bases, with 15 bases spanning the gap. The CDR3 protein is CSARRWTARETQYF. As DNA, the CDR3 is TGCAGTGCTAGAAGGTGGACGGCTCGGGAGACCCAGTACTTC.

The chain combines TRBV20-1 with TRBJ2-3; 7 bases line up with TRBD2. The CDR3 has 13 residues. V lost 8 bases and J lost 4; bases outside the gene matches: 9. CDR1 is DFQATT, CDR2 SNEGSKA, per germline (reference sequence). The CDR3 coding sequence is TGCAGTCAGGGTGGGAGGGTAGCAGATACGCAGTATTTT. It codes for CSQGGRVADTQYF.

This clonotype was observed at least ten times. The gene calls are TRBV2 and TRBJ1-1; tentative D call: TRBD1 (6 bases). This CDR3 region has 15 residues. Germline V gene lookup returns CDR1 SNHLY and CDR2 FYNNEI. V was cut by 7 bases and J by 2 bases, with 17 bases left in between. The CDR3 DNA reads TGTGCCAGCAAGTTCGACAGGAAATTAAACACTGAAGCTTTCTTT. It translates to CASKFDRKLNTEAFF.

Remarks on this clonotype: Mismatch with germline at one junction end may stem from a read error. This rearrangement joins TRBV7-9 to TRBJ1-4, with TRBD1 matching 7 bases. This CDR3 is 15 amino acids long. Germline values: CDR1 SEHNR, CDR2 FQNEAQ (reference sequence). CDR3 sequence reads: CASSLAGGFNEKLFF. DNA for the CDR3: TGTGCCAGCAGCCTAGCAGGGGGGTTTAATGAAAAACTGTTTTTT.

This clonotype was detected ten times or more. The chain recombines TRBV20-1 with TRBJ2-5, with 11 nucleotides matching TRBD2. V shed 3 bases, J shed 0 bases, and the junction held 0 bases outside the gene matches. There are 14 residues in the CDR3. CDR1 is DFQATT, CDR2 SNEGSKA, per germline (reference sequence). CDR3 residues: CSARTSGNQETQYF. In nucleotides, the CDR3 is TGCAGTGCTAGGACTAGCGGGAACCAAGAGACCCAGTACTTC.

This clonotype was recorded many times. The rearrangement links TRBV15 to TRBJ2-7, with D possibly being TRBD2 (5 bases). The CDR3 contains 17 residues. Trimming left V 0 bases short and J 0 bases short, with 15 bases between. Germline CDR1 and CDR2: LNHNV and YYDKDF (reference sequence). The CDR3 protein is CATSRDLVSGSSYEQYF. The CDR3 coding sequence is TGTGCCACCAGCAGAGATCTTGTGAGCGGCAGCTCCTACGAGCAGTACTTC.

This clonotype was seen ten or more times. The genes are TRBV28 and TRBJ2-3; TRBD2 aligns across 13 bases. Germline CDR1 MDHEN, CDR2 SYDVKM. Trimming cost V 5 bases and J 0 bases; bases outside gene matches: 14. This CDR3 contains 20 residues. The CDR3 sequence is CASSGTGTSGARRSTDTQYF. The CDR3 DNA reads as TGTGCCAGCAGTGGGACCGGGACTAGCGGGGCCCGTCGCAGCACAGATACGCAGTATTTT.

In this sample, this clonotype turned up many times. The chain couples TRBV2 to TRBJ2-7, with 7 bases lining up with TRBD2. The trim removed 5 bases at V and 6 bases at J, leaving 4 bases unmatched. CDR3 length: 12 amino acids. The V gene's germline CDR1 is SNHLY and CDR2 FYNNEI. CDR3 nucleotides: TGTGCCAGCAGTTCAGCGGGAATCGAGCAGTACTTC. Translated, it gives CASSSAGIEQYF.

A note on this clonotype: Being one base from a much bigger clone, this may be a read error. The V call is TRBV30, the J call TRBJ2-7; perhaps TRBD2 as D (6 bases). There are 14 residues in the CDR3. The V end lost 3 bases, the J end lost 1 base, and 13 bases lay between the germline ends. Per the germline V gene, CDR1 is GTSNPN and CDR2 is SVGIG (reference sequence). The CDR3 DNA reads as TGTGCCTGGAGACTTAACGGGAGTTCCTACGAGCAGTACTTC. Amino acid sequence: CAWRLNGSSYEQYF.

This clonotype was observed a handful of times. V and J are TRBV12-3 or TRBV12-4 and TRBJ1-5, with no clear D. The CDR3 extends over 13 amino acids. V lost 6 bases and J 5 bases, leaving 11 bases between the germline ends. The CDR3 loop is CASSVRPYQPQHF. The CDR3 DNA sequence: TGTGCCAGCAGCGTCCGACCTTATCAGCCCCAGCATTTT.

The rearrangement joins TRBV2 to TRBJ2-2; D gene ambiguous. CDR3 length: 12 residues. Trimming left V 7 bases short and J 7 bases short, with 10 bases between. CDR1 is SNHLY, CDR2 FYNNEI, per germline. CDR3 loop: CASKTTGGELFF. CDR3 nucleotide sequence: TGTGCCAGCAAGACCACTGGCGGGGAGCTGTTTTTT.

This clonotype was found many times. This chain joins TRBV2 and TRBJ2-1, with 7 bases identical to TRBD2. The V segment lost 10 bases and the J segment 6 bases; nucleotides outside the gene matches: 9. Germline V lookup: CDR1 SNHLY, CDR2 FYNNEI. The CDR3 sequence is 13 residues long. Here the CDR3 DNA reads TGTGCCACCCGGAGGGAGGGAGTCAATGAGCAGTTCTTC. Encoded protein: CATRREGVNEQFF.

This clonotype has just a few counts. Written as DNA, the CDR3 is TGTGCCAGCCAAGGGCCAGGACTTCAGCCCCAGCATTTT. Amino acid sequence: CASQGPGLQPQHF. The chain uses TRBV25-1 and TRBJ1-5; no definite D call. Germline lookup yields CDR1 MGHDK and CDR2 SYGVNS. V lost 8 bases and J 6 bases, leaving 14 bases between the germline ends. CDR3 length: 13 residues.

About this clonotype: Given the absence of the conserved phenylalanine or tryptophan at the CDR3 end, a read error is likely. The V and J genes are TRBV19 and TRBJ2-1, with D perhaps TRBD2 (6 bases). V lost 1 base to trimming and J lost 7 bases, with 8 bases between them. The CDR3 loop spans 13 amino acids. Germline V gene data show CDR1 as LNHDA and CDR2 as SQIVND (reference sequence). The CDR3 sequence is CASSIAGVNEQFL. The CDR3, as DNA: TGTGCCAGTAGTATAGCGGGAGTGAATGAGCAGTTCCTC.

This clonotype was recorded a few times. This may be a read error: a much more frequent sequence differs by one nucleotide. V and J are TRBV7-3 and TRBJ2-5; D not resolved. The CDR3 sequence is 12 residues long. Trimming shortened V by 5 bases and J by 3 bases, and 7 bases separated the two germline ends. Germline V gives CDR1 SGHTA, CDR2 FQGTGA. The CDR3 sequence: CASSVAEETQYF. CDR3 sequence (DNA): TGTGCCAGCAGCGTAGCCGAAGAGACCCAGTACTTC.

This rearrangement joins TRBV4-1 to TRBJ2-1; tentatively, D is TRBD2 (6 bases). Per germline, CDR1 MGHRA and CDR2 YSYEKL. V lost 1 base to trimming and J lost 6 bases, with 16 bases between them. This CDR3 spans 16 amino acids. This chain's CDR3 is CASSQARGGHGNEQFF. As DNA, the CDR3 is TGCGCCAGCAGCCAAGCGAGGGGAGGACACGGCAATGAGCAGTTCTTC.

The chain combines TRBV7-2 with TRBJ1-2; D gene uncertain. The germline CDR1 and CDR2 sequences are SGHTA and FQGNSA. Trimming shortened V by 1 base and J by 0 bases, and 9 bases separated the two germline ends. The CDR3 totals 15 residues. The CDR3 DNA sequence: TGTGCCAGCAGCTTAGAATTCAGTTCTAACTATGGCTACACCTTC. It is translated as CASSLEFSSNYGYTF.

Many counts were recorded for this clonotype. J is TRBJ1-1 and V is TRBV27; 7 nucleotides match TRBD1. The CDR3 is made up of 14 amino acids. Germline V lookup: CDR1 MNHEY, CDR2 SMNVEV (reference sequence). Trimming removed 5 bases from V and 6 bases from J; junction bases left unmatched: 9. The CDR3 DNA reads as TGTGCCAGCAGTCCTTACAGGGGTAAGCCTGAAGCTTTCTTT. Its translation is CASSPYRGKPEAFF.